The 6 T cell receptor beta chains below all came from one sample that was sequenced in a study of T cells in localized non-small cell lung cancer. Produced via immunoSEQ multiplex PCR; TCRdb's table is partial and in-frame only. This table has 1,500 to 2,000 clones, 20% to 25% appearing once. The specimen was normal lung tissue next to the tumor, collected before any cancer treatment. Receptors originate from a man between 40 and 69 years old with stage II lung adenocarcinoma.

This clone has just a few counts. The CDR3 region is CAAAEGPNYGYTF. The CDR3 DNA is TGTGCCGCGGCAGAAGGTCCTAACTATGGCTACACCTTC. The chain is built from TRBV28 and TRBJ1-2; D uncertain. The V gene lost 11 bases and the J gene lost 0 bases, with 13 bases spanning the gap. The CDR3 is 13 residues long. Germline CDR1 reads MDHEN; CDR2 reads SYDVKM.

The chain recombines TRBV5-1 with TRBJ2-5; D perhaps matches TRBD1 (5 bases). The CDR3 extends over 15 amino acids. Germline CDR1 and CDR2: SGHRS and YFSETQ. V lost 4 bases and J 4 bases, leaving 17 bases between the germline ends. The CDR3 coding sequence is TGCGCCAGCAGCCCCTCACAAGGGGATGTAGAGACCCAGTACTTC. Amino acid sequence: CASSPSQGDVETQYF.

CDR3 DNA: TGTGCCAGCAGCTTGGCCGAGCAGGGCCTCTACGAGCAGTACTTC. It is translated as CASSLAEQGLYEQYF. The chain uses TRBV11-3 and TRBJ2-7; D is possibly TRBD1 (5 bases). The germline V gene has CDR1 SGHNT and CDR2 YENEEA. The CDR3 spans 15 residues. V was clipped by 3 bases and J by 3 bases, with 15 bases between them.

This clone is termed large. The V call is TRBV6-8, the J call TRBJ2-1; the D gene is possibly TRBD2 (5 bases). CDR1 is MNHGY, CDR2 SAAAGT, per germline. The CDR3 length is 13 residues. V shed 5 bases and J shed 6 bases, with 11 bases lying between them. As DNA, the CDR3 is TGTGCCAGCAGTGTGGCTAGCAGCAATGAGCAGTTCTTC. This codes for CASSVASSNEQFF.

J is TRBJ2-5 and V is TRBV19; TRBD1 agrees at 7 bases. Trimming at V came to 5 bases and at J to 2 bases, leaving 2 bases not matched to a gene. This CDR3 has 13 amino acids. Germline CDR1 and CDR2: LNHDA and SQIVND (reference sequence). CDR3 amino acids: CASSVGQQETQYF. The CDR3 DNA follows: TGTGCCAGTAGTGTGGGACAGCAAGAGACCCAGTACTTC.

By frequency in the sample, this clone is medium-sized. The V gene is TRBV11-3, the J gene TRBJ2-6; D uncertain. V dropped 3 bases and J dropped 4 bases, with 13 bases sitting between them. The CDR3 length is 16 residues. Germline V gene lookup returns CDR1 SGHNT and CDR2 YENEEA. The CDR3 here is CASSLDAFSGANVLTF. As DNA, the CDR3 is TGTGCCAGCAGCTTGGACGCATTTTCAGGGGCCAACGTCCTGACTTTC.